A single sample is the source of the 19 T cell receptor beta chains below, sequenced in a study of identical twins. TCRdb called the 5' RACE reads again in MiXCR, with one record for every CDR3 protein. The repertoire holds about 210,000 distinct CDR3 sequences, with approximately 9% as singletons. The material sequenced was memory (CD45RO+) T cells sorted from blood. The receptors come from a woman aged 18-30 years in good health.

This clonotype was counted between two and nine times. This chain links TRBV7-2 with TRBJ2-3; 7 positions agree with TRBD2. There are 15 residues in the CDR3. The germline V gene has CDR1 SGHTA and CDR2 FQGNSA. After removal of 3 bases from V and 5 bases from J, the junction contained 8 bases not matched to a gene. The chain's CDR3 is CASSLLAAALDTQYF. CDR3 coding DNA: TGTGCCAGCAGCTTGCTAGCGGCCGCTTTAGATACGCAGTATTTT.

This clonotype was observed a few times. The rearrangement joins TRBV7-6 to TRBJ2-6, with 11 nucleotides matching TRBD2. The CDR3 loop spans 19 amino acids. In germline, CDR1 is SGHVS, CDR2 FNYEAQ. J was trimmed by 1 base and V by 0 bases; bases with no gene match: 5. CDR3 loop: CASSLAQGLAASGANVLTF. CDR3 nucleotides: TGTGCCAGCAGCTTAGCCCAGGGACTAGCGGCTTCTGGGGCCAACGTCCTGACTTTC.

This clonotype came up a few times. This rearrangement joins TRBV7-2 to TRBJ2-5; D perhaps matches TRBD2 (6 bases). V lost 1 base and J 5 bases, leaving 11 bases between the germline ends. Germline V gene data show CDR1 as SGHTA and CDR2 as FQGNSA. The length of the CDR3 is 14 residues. CDR3 DNA sequence: TGTGCCAGCAGCTTAGTCCGGGGGATTGAGACCCAGTACTTC. Protein product: CASSLVRGIETQYF.

This clonotype was picked up many times. This chain links TRBV5-1 with TRBJ2-7; D might be TRBD1 (6 bases). This CDR3 has 13 residues. V was trimmed by 4 bases and J by 0 bases, leaving 8 bases between them. Germline V gene sequence: CDR1 SGHRS, CDR2 YFSETQ. In nucleotides, the CDR3 is TGCGCCAGCAGCGGGGACAACTCCTACGAGCAGTACTTC. This codes for CASSGDNSYEQYF.

This clonotype was recorded many times. The chain links TRBV7-2 to TRBJ1-1; 7 positions agree with TRBD1. The CDR3 extends over 13 amino acids. The ends lost 5 bases at V and 4 bases at J; junction bases unmatched: 4. The V gene's germline CDR1 is SGHTA and CDR2 FQGNSA. This CDR3 is CASSRQGPTEAFF. The CDR3 region has the DNA TGTGCCAGCAGCCGACAGGGACCCACTGAAGCTTTCTTT.

This clonotype occurred a few times. The chain is built from TRBV29-1 and TRBJ1-1; 7 nucleotides match TRBD1. V dropped 4 bases and J dropped 0; count of bases not matched to a gene: 5. The germline V gene has CDR1 SQVTM and CDR2 ANQGSEA. CDR3 length: 14 amino acids. The CDR3 DNA is TGCAGCGTTGTCCCGGGACAGCTGAACACTGAAGCTTTCTTT. It translates to CSVVPGQLNTEAFF.

Concerning this clonotype itself: Since a much larger clone is just one base distant, this may be a read error. In DNA, the CDR3 is TGTGCCAGCAGCTCGACCGGGACGGTGTATTCACCCCTCCACTTT. It codes for CASSSTGTVYSPLHF. V usage is TRBV11-1 and J usage is TRBJ1-6, with D perhaps TRBD1 (5 bases). The length of the CDR3 is 15 residues. Looked up from germline, CDR1 is SGHAT and CDR2 is FQDESV (reference sequence). V shed 4 bases and J shed 8 bases, with 15 bases lying between them.

This clonotype was picked up a small number of times. The chain has TRBV24-1 and TRBJ2-5, with D possibly matching TRBD1 (5 bases). Germline CDR1 KGHDR, CDR2 SFDVKD. This CDR3 has 12 amino acids. V lost 9 bases and J 7 bases, leaving 14 bases between the germline ends. The CDR3 DNA is TGTGCCACCTTCCGCCAGGGCCCGACCCAGTACTTC. This codes for CATFRQGPTQYF.

The chain links TRBV12-5 to TRBJ2-3; a weak D match, TRBD2 (5 bases). V lost 4 bases and J 1 base, leaving 15 bases between the germline ends. The CDR3 spans 16 residues. CDR1 LGHNT and CDR2 FRNRAP come from the germline V gene. The CDR3 bases are TGTGCTAGTGGTTCCCACATGAGGGAAGGCACAGATACGCAGTATTTT. It codes for CASGSHMREGTDTQYF.

Judged by abundance, this clonotype is medium-sized. V and J are TRBV12-3 or TRBV12-4 and TRBJ2-7; D gene unclear. The CDR3 has 11 residues. V was shortened by 5 bases and J by 6 bases, with 8 bases between the two germline ends. Here the CDR3 reads CASSRRTEQYF. The CDR3 nucleotides read TGTGCCAGCAGTAGAAGGACCGAGCAGTACTTC.

This clonotype was counted many times. The V and J genes are TRBV12-3 or TRBV12-4 and TRBJ1-5; tentatively, D is TRBD1 (6 bases). The V end lost 6 bases, the J end lost 7 bases, and 13 bases lay between the germline ends. This CDR3 has 13 residues. The CDR3 DNA is TGTGCCAGCAGCGTAGGGGGGACCCAGCCCCAGCATTTT. It specifies CASSVGGTQPQHF.

The chain employs TRBV6-1 and TRBJ1-2, with D possibly being TRBD1 (6 bases). CDR1 and CDR2 (germline): MNHNS, SASEGT. The CDR3 covers 15 residues. V was trimmed by 2 bases and J by 2 bases, leaving 12 bases between them. The CDR3: CASSETRGGNYGYTF. In DNA form, the CDR3 reads TGTGCCAGCAGTGAAACCAGGGGCGGAAACTATGGCTACACCTTC.

The chain combines TRBV30 with TRBJ2-3; TRBD1 matches 9 bases. Germline lookup yields CDR1 GTSNPN and CDR2 SVGIG (reference sequence). The CDR3 runs to 14 residues. The ends lost 3 bases at V and 6 bases at J; junction bases unmatched: 7. The CDR3 loop reads CAWRLQGARDTQYF. In nucleotides, the CDR3 is TGTGCCTGGAGGCTACAGGGGGCGCGGGATACGCAGTATTTT.

The rearrangement joins TRBV12-3 or TRBV12-4 to TRBJ1-2; TRBD1 might be the D (6 bases). V lost 3 bases, J lost 4 bases, and 15 bases lay in between. The CDR3 is made up of 15 amino acids. CDR3 protein: CASSFGGTKIYGYTF. The CDR3 DNA follows: TGTGCCAGCAGTTTCGGGGGCACAAAGATCTATGGCTACACCTTC.

This clonotype was recorded a few times. Mismatch with germline at one junction end may stem from a read error. The V call is TRBV2, the J call TRBJ2-7; 8 nucleotides agree with TRBD2. The CDR3 sequence is 14 residues long. CDR1 and CDR2 from the germline V gene are SNHLY and FYNNEI. The CDR3 DNA reads as TGTGCCAGCAGGGAAGCGGGAGCCTACTACGAGCAGTACTTC. Its protein product is CASREAGAYYEQYF.

V is TRBV7-8 and J is TRBJ2-7; 7 bases match TRBD2. Trimming at V came to 5 bases and at J to 7 bases, leaving 20 bases not matched to a gene. Per germline, CDR1 SGHVS and CDR2 FQNEAQ. The CDR3 sequence is 17 residues long. The CDR3 region is CASSLTRLGLRTREQYF. The CDR3 nucleotides read TGTGCCAGCAGCCTCACCCGCCTGGGACTACGGACGCGGGAGCAGTACTTC.

Notes on this clonotype: This could be a read error, since a much larger clone is one nucleotide away. The conserved phenylalanine or tryptophan is not found at the CDR3 terminus, so this likely reflects a read error. This chain uses TRBV12-3 or TRBV12-4 with TRBJ2-1; 9 bases agree with TRBD2. J gave up 9 bases and V 1 base, and 7 bases lay outside the gene matches. The CDR3 loop spans 15 amino acids. CDR3 nucleotides: TGTGCCAGCAGTTTAGGGCTAGCGGGAACTTTTGAGCAGTTCTCC. Translation: CASSLGLAGTFEQFS.

The genes are TRBV12-3 or TRBV12-4 and TRBJ2-1; 15 nucleotides agree with TRBD2. The CDR3 spans 18 residues. V shed 6 bases, J shed 0 bases, and the junction held 6 bases outside the gene matches. CDR3 in amino acids: CASSRGLAGGSSYNEQFF. CDR3 sequence (DNA): TGTGCCAGCAGCCGCGGACTAGCGGGGGGGAGCTCCTACAATGAGCAGTTCTTC.

This clonotype was seen repeatedly, ten times or more. This rearrangement joins TRBV12-3 or TRBV12-4 to TRBJ1-5, with D maybe TRBD1 (6 bases). V lost 4 bases to trimming and J lost 1 base, with 11 bases between them. The CDR3 loop spans 15 amino acids. The CDR3 spells CASSWLGGSNQPQHF. The CDR3 DNA follows: TGTGCCAGCAGTTGGCTGGGGGGCAGCAATCAGCCCCAGCATTTT.